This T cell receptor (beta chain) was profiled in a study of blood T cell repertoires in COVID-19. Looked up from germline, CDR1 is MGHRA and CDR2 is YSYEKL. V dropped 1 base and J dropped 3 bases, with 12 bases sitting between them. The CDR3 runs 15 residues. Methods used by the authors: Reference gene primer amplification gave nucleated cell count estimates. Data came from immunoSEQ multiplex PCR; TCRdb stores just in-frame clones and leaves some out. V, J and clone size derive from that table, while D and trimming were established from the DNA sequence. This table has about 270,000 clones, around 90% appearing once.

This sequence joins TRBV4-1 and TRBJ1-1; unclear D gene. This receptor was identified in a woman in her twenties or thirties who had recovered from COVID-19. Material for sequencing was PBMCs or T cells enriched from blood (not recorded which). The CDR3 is CASSQAPGGYTEAFF. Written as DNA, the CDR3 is TGCGCCAGCAGCCAAGCCCCTGGAGGGTACACTGAAGCTTTCTTT.